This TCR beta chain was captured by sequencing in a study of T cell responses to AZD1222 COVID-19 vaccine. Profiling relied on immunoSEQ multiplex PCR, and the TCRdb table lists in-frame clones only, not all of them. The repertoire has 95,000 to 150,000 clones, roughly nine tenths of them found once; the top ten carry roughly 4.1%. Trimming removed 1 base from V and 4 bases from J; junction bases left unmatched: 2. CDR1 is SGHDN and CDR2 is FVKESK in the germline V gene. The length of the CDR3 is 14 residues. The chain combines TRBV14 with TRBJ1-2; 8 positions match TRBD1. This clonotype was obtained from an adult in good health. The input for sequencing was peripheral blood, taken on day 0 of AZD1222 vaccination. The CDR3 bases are TGTGCCAGCAGCCAAGGGACAGGGACCTATGGCTACACCTTC. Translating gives CASSQGTGTYGYTF. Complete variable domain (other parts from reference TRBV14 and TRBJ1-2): EAGVTQFPSHSVIEKGQTVTLRCDPISGHDNLYWYRRVMGKEIKFLLHFVKESKQDESGMPNNRFLAERTGGTYSTLKVQPAELEDSGVYFCASSQGTGTYGYTFGSGTRLTVV.